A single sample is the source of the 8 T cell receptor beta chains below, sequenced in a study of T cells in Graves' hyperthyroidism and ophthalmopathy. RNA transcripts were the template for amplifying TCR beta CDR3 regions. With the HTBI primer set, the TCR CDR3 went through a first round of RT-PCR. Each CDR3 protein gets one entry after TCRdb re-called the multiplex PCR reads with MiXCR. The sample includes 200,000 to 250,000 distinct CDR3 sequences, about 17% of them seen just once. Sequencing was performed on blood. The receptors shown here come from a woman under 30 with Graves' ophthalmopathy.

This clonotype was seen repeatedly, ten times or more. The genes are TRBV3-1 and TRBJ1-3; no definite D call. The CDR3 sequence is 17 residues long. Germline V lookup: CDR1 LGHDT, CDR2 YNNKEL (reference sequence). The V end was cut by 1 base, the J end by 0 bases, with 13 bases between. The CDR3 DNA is TGTGCCAGCAGCCAAGGTGTAGGGCGGTTCTCTGGAAACACCATATATTTT. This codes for CASSQGVGRFSGNTIYF.

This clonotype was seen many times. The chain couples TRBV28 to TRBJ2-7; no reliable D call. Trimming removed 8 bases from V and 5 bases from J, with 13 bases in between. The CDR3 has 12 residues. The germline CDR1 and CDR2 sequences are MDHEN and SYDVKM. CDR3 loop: CASGTVRNEQYF. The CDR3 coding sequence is TGTGCCAGCGGAACAGTGCGCAACGAGCAGTACTTC.

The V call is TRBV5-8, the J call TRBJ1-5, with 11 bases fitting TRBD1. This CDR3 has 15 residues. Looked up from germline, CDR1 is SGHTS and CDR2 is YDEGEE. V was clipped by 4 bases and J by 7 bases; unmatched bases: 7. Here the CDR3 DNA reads TGTGCCAGCAGCCATGGACAGGGGGCCTGGCAGCCCCAGCATTTT. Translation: CASSHGQGAWQPQHF. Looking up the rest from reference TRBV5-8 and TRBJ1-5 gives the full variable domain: EAGVTQSPTHLIKTRGQQATLRCSPISGHTSVYWYQQALGLGLQFLLWYDEGEERNRGNFPPRFSGRQFPNYSSELNVNALELEDSALYLCASSHGQGAWQPQHFGDGTRLSIL.

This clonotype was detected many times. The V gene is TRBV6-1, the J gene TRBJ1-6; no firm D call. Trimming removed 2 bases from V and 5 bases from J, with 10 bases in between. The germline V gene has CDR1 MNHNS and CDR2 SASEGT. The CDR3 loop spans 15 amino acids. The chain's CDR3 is CASSEWGFHNSPLHF. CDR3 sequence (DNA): TGTGCCAGCAGTGAATGGGGTTTCCATAATTCACCCCTCCACTTT.

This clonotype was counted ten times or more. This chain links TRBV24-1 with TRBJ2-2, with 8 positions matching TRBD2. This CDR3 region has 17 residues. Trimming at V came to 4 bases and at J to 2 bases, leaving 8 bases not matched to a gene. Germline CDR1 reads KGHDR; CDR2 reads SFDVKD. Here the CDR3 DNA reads TGTGCCACCAGTGAATTTCATAGCGGGATCAACACCGGGGAGCTGTTTTTT. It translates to CATSEFHSGINTGELFF.

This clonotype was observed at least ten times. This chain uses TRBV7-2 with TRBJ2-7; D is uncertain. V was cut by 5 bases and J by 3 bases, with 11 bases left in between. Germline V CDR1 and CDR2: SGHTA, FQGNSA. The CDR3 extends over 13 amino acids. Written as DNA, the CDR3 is TGTGCCAGCAGCATAAGCTTCTACTACGAGCAGTACTTC. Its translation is CASSISFYYEQYF. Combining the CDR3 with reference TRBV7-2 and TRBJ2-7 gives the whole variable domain GAGVSQSPSNKVTEKGKDVELRCDPISGHTALYWYRQSLGQGLEFLIYFQGNSAPDKSGLPSDRFSAERTGGSVSTLTIQRTQQEDSAVYLCASSISFYYEQYFGPGTRLTVT.

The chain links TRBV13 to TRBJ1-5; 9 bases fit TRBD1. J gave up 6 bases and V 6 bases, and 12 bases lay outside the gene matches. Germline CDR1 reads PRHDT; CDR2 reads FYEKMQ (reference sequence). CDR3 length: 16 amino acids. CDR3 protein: CASRSSDGTGRQPQHF. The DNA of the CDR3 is TGTGCCAGCAGATCCAGCGACGGGACAGGGCGTCAGCCCCAGCATTTT.

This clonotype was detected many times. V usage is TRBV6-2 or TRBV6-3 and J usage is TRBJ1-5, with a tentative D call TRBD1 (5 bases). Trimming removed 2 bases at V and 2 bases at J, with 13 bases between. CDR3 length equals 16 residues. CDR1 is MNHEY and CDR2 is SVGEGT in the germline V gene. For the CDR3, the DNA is TGTGCCAGCAGTTACAAGCGGGGGGTGGGCAATCAGCCCCAGCATTTT. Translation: CASSYKRGVGNQPQHF.